Presented here are 14 T cell receptor beta chains from one specimen sequenced in a study of blood T cell repertoires in COVID-19. TCRdb's copy holds only in-frame clones and misses some; the assay was immunoSEQ multiplex PCR. Of over 200,000 clones listed, 85% to 90% are singletons. Sequencing was done on a sample of PBMCs or T cells enriched from blood (not recorded which). These receptor sequences come from a man aged 18 to 29 who had recovered from COVID-19.

CDR3 protein: CASSESLDGTSGYNEQFF. As DNA, the CDR3 is TGTGCCAGCAGTGAATCCCTTGACGGGACTAGCGGGTACAATGAGCAGTTCTTC. The genes are TRBV25-1 and TRBJ2-1; 12 bases are a match to TRBD2. Germline V lookup: CDR1 MGHDK, CDR2 SYGVNS. With V trimmed by 1 base and J by 4 bases, 8 bases remained unmatched. This CDR3 has 18 amino acids.

The chain combines TRBV19 with TRBJ1-5; no clear D gene. This CDR3 has 13 amino acids. From germline, CDR1 is LNHDA and CDR2 SQIVND (reference sequence). Between the trimmed V and J ends, which lost 4 bases and 6 bases, there was a span of 10 bases. The CDR3 here is CASSRRAGQPQHF. The CDR3 DNA sequence: TGTGCCAGTAGTAGGAGGGCGGGTCAGCCCCAGCATTTT.

V gene TRBV4-1 combines with J gene TRBJ2-3; 8 bases are a match to TRBD2. Germline values: CDR1 MGHRA, CDR2 YSYEKL. This CDR3 comprises 18 residues. The trim removed 5 bases at V and 7 bases at J, leaving 20 bases unmatched. CDR3 region: CASSEAPSRRGGEYTQYF. The DNA for the CDR3 is TGCGCCAGCAGCGAAGCCCCCAGCCGACGGGGGGGCGAGTATACGCAGTATTTT.

The CDR3 sequence is CASSPGREGEQYF. The DNA for the CDR3 is TGTGCCAGCAGCCCAGGACGGGAGGGCGAGCAGTACTTC. This chain joins TRBV7-2 and TRBJ2-7; 8 bases fit TRBD2. The CDR3 is made up of 13 amino acids. CDR1 SGHTA and CDR2 FQGNSA come from the germline V gene. The junction had 6 bases not matched to a gene; V was cut back by 5 bases and J by 6 bases.

The chain recombines TRBV19 with TRBJ1-2, with D maybe TRBD1 (5 bases). The CDR3 contains 15 residues. CDR1 is LNHDA and CDR2 is SQIVND in the germline V gene (reference sequence). V was shortened by 5 bases and J by 4 bases, with 17 bases between the two germline ends. The CDR3 nucleotides are TGTGCCAGTAGTCTCTCTCTACAGGAACCCTATGGCTACACCTTC. It is translated as CASSLSLQEPYGYTF.

The rearrangement links TRBV11-2 to TRBJ2-7; a possible D gene is TRBD1 (5 bases). This CDR3 region has 15 residues. Germline CDR1 SGHAT, CDR2 FQNNGV. The ends were cut back, 3 bases at V and 1 base at J, with 13 bases in the middle. CDR3 sequence: CASSLQGSWSYEQYF. The CDR3 DNA reads TGTGCCAGCAGCTTGCAGGGATCATGGTCCTACGAGCAGTACTTC.

The chain uses TRBV5-1 and TRBJ2-3; 8 bases agree with TRBD1. V was pared by 0 bases and J by 6 bases, with 3 bases of the junction left unmatched. The CDR3 extends over 14 amino acids. Per germline, CDR1 SGHRS and CDR2 YFSETQ. The CDR3 protein is CASSLGQGLDTQYF. The CDR3 DNA reads as TGCGCCAGCAGCTTGGGACAGGGGCTGGATACGCAGTATTTT.

This chain joins TRBV5-1 and TRBJ2-5; D gene unclear. Per germline, CDR1 SGHRS and CDR2 YFSETQ. Trimming removed 0 bases at V and 5 bases at J, with 8 bases between. The CDR3 runs to 13 residues. The CDR3 sequence is CASSLGSVETQYF. The CDR3 DNA reads as TGCGCCAGCAGCTTGGGGAGCGTGGAGACCCAGTACTTC.

The rearrangement joins TRBV24-1 to TRBJ2-5; D not certain. V was shortened by 5 bases and J by 5 bases, with 8 bases between the two germline ends. The CDR3 loop spans 12 amino acids. Looked up from germline, CDR1 is KGHDR and CDR2 is SFDVKD. CDR3 bases: TGTGCCACCAGTGCAGGAAGTGAGACCCAGTACTTC. Its protein product is CATSAGSETQYF.

This sequence joins TRBV5-1 and TRBJ2-3, with a weak D call TRBD2 (5 bases). Trimming pared 4 bases from V and 0 bases from J, leaving 9 bases between. Germline V gene lookup returns CDR1 SGHRS and CDR2 YFSETQ. The CDR3 has 14 residues. CDR3 in DNA: TGCGCCAGCAGCGGCGGGCCCAGCACAGATACGCAGTATTTT. It yields the protein CASSGGPSTDTQYF. Full variable domain (missing parts from reference TRBV5-1 and TRBJ2-3): KAGVTQTPRYLIKTRGQQVTLSCSPISGHRSVSWYQQTPGQGLQFLFEYFSETQRNKGNFPGRFSGRQFSNSRSEMNVSTLELGDSALYLCASSGGPSTDTQYFGPGTRLTVL.

The chain links TRBV18 to TRBJ1-6, with D perhaps TRBD1 (5 bases). Germline lookup yields CDR1 KGHSH and CDR2 LQKENI. The CDR3 covers 14 residues. Trimming shortened V by 2 bases and J by 8 bases, and 10 bases separated the two germline ends. The CDR3 here is CASSPTREYSPLHF. The CDR3, as DNA: TGTGCCAGCTCACCAACCAGGGAATATTCACCCCTCCACTTT.

The chain links TRBV9 to TRBJ1-4; no firm D call. CDR1 and CDR2 from the germline V gene are SGDLS and YYNGEE. The CDR3 covers 15 residues. Trimming stripped 4 bases from V and 8 bases from J, with 18 bases between. The CDR3 DNA reads as TGTGCCAGCAGCCCTGGAGGAGGGCCGGGGGAAAAACTGTTTTTT. The encoded protein is CASSPGGGPGEKLFF. Based on the CDR3 plus reference TRBV9 and TRBJ1-4, the full variable domain is DSGVTQTPKHLITATGQRVTLRCSPRSGDLSVYWYQQSLDQGLQFLIQYYNGEERAKGNILERFSAQQFPDLHSELNLSSLELGDSALYFCASSPGGGPGEKLFFGSGTQLSVL.

V gene TRBV6-4 combines with J gene TRBJ2-1, with 10 bases lining up with TRBD2. Germline-derived CDR1 and CDR2 are MRHNA and SNTAGT. CDR3 length equals 15 residues. The trim removed 4 bases at V and 10 bases at J, leaving 10 bases unmatched. CDR3 sequence (DNA): TGTGCCAGCAGTGTAGCTAGCGGGGGTCAGTACGAGCAGTTCTTC. This gives the protein CASSVASGGQYEQFF.

The rearrangement uses TRBV11-2 and TRBJ1-5, with TRBD1 as a possible D gene (6 bases). The V gene lost 5 bases and the J gene lost 3 bases, with 11 bases spanning the gap. Germline V gene lookup returns CDR1 SGHAT and CDR2 FQNNGV. The CDR3 is 14 residues long. In nucleotides, the CDR3 is TGTGCCAGCAGCGAGACAGGTTCCAATCAGCCCCAGCATTTT. This sequence encodes CASSETGSNQPQHF.